The 8 T cell receptor beta chains in this list originate from one sample, sequenced in a study of blood T cell repertoires in COVID-19. Generated by immunoSEQ multiplex PCR, the TCRdb table keeps only in-frame clones and is missing some. The sample shows under 200,000 clones, about 85% of them seen only once. The sample taken for sequencing was peripheral blood. These TCRs come from a woman older than 75 with acute or convalescent COVID-19.

The chain couples TRBV12-3 or TRBV12-4 to TRBJ2-1; tentative D call: TRBD1 (5 bases). CDR3 length equals 11 residues. Deletions cut 5 bases from V and 10 bases from J, with 9 bases between. CDR3 DNA: TGTGCCAGCAGTCTAGACAGAGAGCAGTTCTTC. It specifies CASSLDREQFF.

V usage is TRBV6-1 and J usage is TRBJ1-5; no firm D call. Germline V gene sequence: CDR1 MNHNS, CDR2 SASEGT. There are 15 residues in the CDR3. V dropped 2 bases and J dropped 3 bases, with 11 bases sitting between them. CDR3 region: CASSEFPVINQPQHF. Here the CDR3 DNA reads TGTGCCAGCAGTGAATTCCCCGTTATCAATCAGCCCCAGCATTTT.

This rearrangement joins TRBV5-6 to TRBJ1-1; 12 nucleotides agree with TRBD1. This CDR3 region has 14 residues. V gave up 3 bases and J gave up 5 bases; unmatched junction bases: 2. Germline assignment: CDR1 SGHDT and CDR2 YYEEEE. The CDR3 DNA follows: TGTGCCAGCAGCTGGGGACAGGGGGCGACTGAAGCTTTCTTT. Amino acid sequence: CASSWGQGATEAFF.

The chain recombines TRBV6-5 with TRBJ1-2; no firm D call. Germline V gives CDR1 MNHEY, CDR2 SVGAGI. The CDR3 is 14 residues long. V gave up 7 bases and J gave up 8 bases, with 20 bases separating them. Here the CDR3 DNA reads TGTGCCAGCACCAAACCGGGTCAATTCGTGGGCTACACCTTC. It yields the protein CASTKPGQFVGYTF.

This chain joins TRBV9 and TRBJ2-3; 7 nucleotides line up with TRBD2. CDR1 SGDLS and CDR2 YYNGEE come from the germline V gene. The ends lost 4 bases at V and 2 bases at J; junction bases unmatched: 7. The CDR3 runs 15 residues. CDR3 sequence reads: CASSLKAGYTDTQYF. The CDR3 nucleotides read TGTGCCAGCAGCTTAAAAGCGGGGTACACAGATACGCAGTATTTT.

This chain connects TRBV30 to TRBJ1-1; no clear D gene. The CDR3 loop spans 13 amino acids. The V end was cut by 0 bases, the J end by 0 bases, with 5 bases between. In germline, CDR1 is GTSNPN, CDR2 SVGIG (reference sequence). CDR3 coding DNA: TGTGCCTGGAGTGTGTCCATGAACACTGAAGCTTTCTTT. Translated: CAWSVSMNTEAFF.

V usage is TRBV2 and J usage is TRBJ2-2, with D perhaps TRBD1 (5 bases). Trimming removed 0 bases at V and 7 bases at J, with 18 bases between. The CDR3 is 17 residues long. Germline CDR1 is SNHLY and CDR2 is FYNNEI. The CDR3 bases are TGTGCCAGCAGTGAAGCGCTTCCCCAGGGCTTGGGCGGGGAGCTGTTTTTT. Encoded protein: CASSEALPQGLGGELFF.

The V gene is TRBV7-2, the J gene TRBJ1-2; tentative D call: TRBD1 (6 bases). V lost 1 base, J lost 0 bases, and 6 bases lay in between. The CDR3 loop spans 14 amino acids. The germline gives CDR1 SGHTA, CDR2 FQGNSA. In nucleotides, the CDR3 is TGTGCCAGCAGCTTAGGGACAGCTAACTATGGCTACACCTTC. This gives the protein CASSLGTANYGYTF. The full variable domain, rest sourced from reference TRBV7-2 and TRBJ1-2, is GAGVSQSPSNKVTEKGKDVELRCDPISGHTALYWYRQSLGQGLEFLIYFQGNSAPDKSGLPSDRFSAERTGGSVSTLTIQRTQQEDSAVYLCASSLGTANYGYTFGSGTRLTVV.